The rows below give T cell receptor beta chains drawn from one sample of a study of CD8 T cells in ankylosing spondylitis. TCRdb ran MiXCR on the 5' RACE reads and lists one entry per CDR3 protein. The profile shows tens of thousands of distinct CDR3 sequences, about 27% of them singletons. The sample was blood, either unsorted or a sorted T cell fraction (not recorded which). These receptor sequences come from a male donor with ankylosing spondylitis or in good health (not recorded which). Both conserved end residues are part of each CDR3. A D gene is named only where the DNA matches it firmly. Clone size is shown for a subset of rows, as once, few, many or a class of expanded clone.

j_call cdr3_length v_call d_call clone_size cdr3_nt cdr3_aa
TRBJ1-5 12 TRBV10-3 . few TGTGCCATCAGTTCGTACGATCAGCCCCAGCATTTT CAISSYDQPQHF
TRBJ2-1 15 TRBV9 . many TGTGCCAGCAGCGTCCGGGACATAAGCTACAATGAGCAGTTCTTC CASSVRDISYNEQFF
TRBJ2-5 14 TRBV7-7 . . TGTGCCAGCAGCTTAATGGGCGTAGGAGAGACCCAGTACTTC CASSLMGVGETQYF
TRBJ1-2 13 TRBV5-1 TRBD1 . TGCGCCAGCAGCTGGGGACAGGATGGTGGCTACACCTTC CASSWGQDGGYTF
TRBJ2-1 13 TRBV20-1 TRBD2 few TGCAGTGCGGGCGGGGGGGCAGGGAATGAGCAGTTCTTC CSAGGGAGNEQFF
TRBJ2-7 15 TRBV20-1 TRBD2 . TGCAGTGCTGAGAGGGTGGGGACCAGCGGGGACGAGCAGTACTTC CSAERVGTSGDEQYF
TRBJ2-2 17 TRBV20-1 TRBD1 few TGCAGTGCACGGGACAGGGGATACAACCCACGTACCGGGGAGCTGTTTTTT CSARDRGYNPRTGELFF
TRBJ2-7 12 TRBV4-1 . few TGCGCCAGCAGCCACTCCCCCTACGAGCAGTACTTC CASSHSPYEQYF
TRBJ2-4 13 TRBV28 . . TGTGCCAGCAGTTTGGGGGAAAAAAACATTCAGTACTTC CASSLGEKNIQYF
TRBJ2-1 15 TRBV7-3 . few TGTGCCAGCAGCTTAATCCCTAGCTCCTACAATGAGCAGTTCTTC CASSLIPSSYNEQFF
TRBJ2-5 13 TRBV3-1 TRBD1 . TGTGCCAGCCACGCGACAGGGCAAGAGACCCAGTACTTC CASHATGQETQYF
TRBJ1-3 17 TRBV6-1 TRBD1 once TGTGCCAGCAGTCAGACGTACAGGGGCAGCTCTGGAAACACCATATATTTT CASSQTYRGSSGNTIYF
TRBJ2-3 16 TRBV29-1 TRBD2 . TGCAGTAATCAAGGTGACGCTAGCGGTAGCACAGATACGCAGTATTTT CSNQGDASGSTDTQYF
TRBJ2-1 15 TRBV24-1 . . TGTGCCACCAGTGATGGGGGACGCTCGAGAAATGAGCAGTTCTTC CATSDGGRSRNEQFF
TRBJ1-1 15 TRBV7-3 . many TGTGCCAGCAGCTTATCCGGGGGGCTGGGCACTGAAGCTTTCTTT CASSLSGGLGTEAFF
TRBJ2-5 14 TRBV4-1 . . TGCGCCAGCAGCCTTATCCTCGGAGTAGAGACCCAGTACTTC CASSLILGVETQYF
TRBJ2-5 13 TRBV20-1 TRBD2 few TGCAGTGCCAAAAGCGGGGGTACAGAGACCCAGTACTTC CSAKSGGTETQYF
TRBJ2-7 15 TRBV5-1 TRBD1 . TGCGCCAGCAGGTTTCAGGGGACAGCATCCTACGAGCAGTACTTC CASRFQGTASYEQYF
TRBJ1-1 15 TRBV3-1 . few TGTGCCAGCAGCCAAGTCACAGCCTCTAACACTGAAGCTTTCTTT CASSQVTASNTEAFF
TRBJ2-7 14 TRBV7-2 . . TGTGCCAGCAGCTTAGGCCCGGAGGGAATCGAGCAGTACTTC CASSLGPEGIEQYF
TRBJ2-3 19 TRBV7-3 TRBD1 . TGTGGCAGCAGCTTAAGCCCTGCGGGACAGGGACTTACCACAGATACGCAGTATTTT CGSSLSPAGQGLTTDTQYF
TRBJ2-1 14 TRBV7-3 . few TGTGCCAGCAGCCTTCTAAGGCAGGGAGATGAGCAGTTCTTC CASSLLRQGDEQFF
TRBJ2-1 15 TRBV7-6 . few TGTGCCAGCAGCGCGAAACGGACAGAATACAATGAGCAGTTCTTC CASSAKRTEYNEQFF
TRBJ2-1 16 TRBV20-1 . few TGCAGTGCTACTAGAGTGGGGGCGGGGTCCTACAATGAGCAGTTCTTC CSATRVGAGSYNEQFF
TRBJ1-1 13 TRBV12-3/TRBV12-4 . few TGTGCCAGCAGGGGGGGAGGGAACACTGAAGCTTTCTTT CASRGGGNTEAFF
TRBJ2-2 14 TRBV29-1 TRBD2 many TGCAGCGTTGCGGTGGCGGGAGTGAACGGGGAGCTGTTTTTT CSVAVAGVNGELFF
TRBJ1-4 15 TRBV28 . . TGTGCCAGCAGCCAAGACCCCTCAAATAATGAAAAACTGTTTTTT CASSQDPSNNEKLFF
TRBJ2-3 17 TRBV29-1 . few TGCAGCGTCCTAAGGGGGTTCGTCAGGACCGACACAGATACGCAGTATTTT CSVLRGFVRTDTDTQYF
TRBJ2-2 13 TRBV5-1 . many TGCGCCAGCATGGGGCTTAACACCGGGGAGCTGTTTTTT CASMGLNTGELFF
TRBJ2-5 14 TRBV29-1 . . TGCAGCGCGGGTGGTTTTGGAGATGAAGAGACCCAGTACTTC CSAGGFGDEETQYF
TRBJ2-6 17 TRBV5-1 . few TGCGCCAGCAGCTTGGGTGACCCTTACTCTGGGGCCAACGTCCTGACTTTC CASSLGDPYSGANVLTF
TRBJ2-1 14 TRBV10-3 TRBD1 . TGTGCCATCAGGCGACGGGACAGGGACAATGAGCAGTTCTTC CAIRRRDRDNEQFF
TRBJ2-5 14 TRBV20-1 TRBD2 many TGCAGTGCTAGTCTCCTACTAGCGATGGAGACCCAGTACTTC CSASLLLAMETQYF
TRBJ2-5 14 TRBV12-3/TRBV12-4 . few TGTGCCAGCAGCCTGCCCCGATACCAAGAGACCCAGTACTTC CASSLPRYQETQYF
TRBJ1-4 15 TRBV20-1 TRBD1 . TGCAGTGCTAACCCGACGGGACAGGGACGCGAAAAACTGTTTTTT CSANPTGQGREKLFF
TRBJ1-1 13 TRBV10-3 . . TGTGCCATCAATGCGGAATCGGGCACTGAAGCTTTCTTT CAINAESGTEAFF
TRBJ1-2 13 TRBV5-1 . . TGCGCCAGCAGCTTGCGCAGCTTCTATGGCTACACCTTC CASSLRSFYGYTF
TRBJ1-4 15 TRBV5-1 . . TGCGCCAGCAGCTTGATAGGGTTAACTAATGAAAAACTGTTTTTT CASSLIGLTNEKLFF